The 15 T cell receptor beta chains presented below share a single source sample, sequenced in a study of shared clonotypes between healthy human individuals. The protocol was immunoSEQ multiplex PCR, while the TCRdb copy is restricted to in-frame clones and leaves out a portion. The sample shows 2 million to 3 million clones, over 85% of them seen only once. Sample: naive CD4+ T cells from PBMCs. Subset denoted: CD45RA+ positively selected. Receptors were obtained from a young man in good health. Some clones in this sample may be carry-over from other donors' samples.

The rearrangement uses TRBV5-4 and TRBJ2-2; maybe TRBD1 (6 bases). Trimming removed 4 bases from V and 5 bases from J, with 15 bases in between. The CDR3 runs 15 residues. CDR1 is SGHNT and CDR2 is YYREEE in the germline V gene (reference sequence). Here the CDR3 reads CASSPYRAGTGELFF. CDR3 in DNA: TGTGCCAGCAGCCCGTACAGGGCCGGGACCGGGGAGCTGTTTTTT.

The V call is TRBV6-1, the J call TRBJ1-2; TRBD1 matches 7 bases. CDR3 length: 14 residues. V trimming: 2 bases; J trimming: 8 bases; junction bases outside the gene matches: 8. Germline V gene data show CDR1 as MNHNS and CDR2 as SASEGT. In DNA, the CDR3 is TGTGCCAGCAGTGAAAATAGGGGGCCGGGCGGCTACACCTTC. This gives the protein CASSENRGPGGYTF.

The chain recombines TRBV2 with TRBJ2-1; D ambiguous. The CDR3 sequence is 13 residues long. Germline CDR1 reads SNHLY; CDR2 reads FYNNEI. Trimming left V 6 bases short and J 12 bases short, with 18 bases between. The chain's CDR3 is CASSPWVLVAQFF. CDR3 sequence (DNA): TGTGCCAGCAGCCCTTGGGTATTAGTAGCGCAGTTCTTC.

The V call is TRBV27, the J call TRBJ2-1, with 10 bases aligning to TRBD2. The V and J ends lost 6 bases and 7 bases, in that order; junction bases with no gene match: 9. The CDR3 length is 15 residues. The germline V gene encodes CDR1 MNHEY and CDR2 SMNVEV (reference sequence). In DNA form, the CDR3 reads TGTGCCAGCAGAGTTCCTAGCGGGAGTATAAATGAGCAGTTCTTC. Its protein is CASRVPSGSINEQFF.

The genes are TRBV18 and TRBJ2-1, with D perhaps given as TRBD1 or TRBD2 (6 bases each). V was pared by 6 bases and J by 7 bases, with 37 bases between. The CDR3 runs to 21 residues. Per germline, CDR1 KGHSH and CDR2 LQKENI. The CDR3 sequence: CASSGGGIKSLALGPMNEQFF. The DNA of the CDR3 is TGTGCCAGCTCCGGAGGGGGAATCAAGAGCTTAGCCCTAGGGCCGATGAATGAGCAGTTCTTC.

The genes are TRBV5-4 and TRBJ2-1; D is unresolved. Germline CDR1 and CDR2: SGHNT and YYREEE (reference sequence). Trimming shortened V by 2 bases and J by 4 bases, and 7 bases separated the two germline ends. The CDR3 loop spans 13 amino acids. The CDR3 DNA is TGTGCCAGCAGCTTTTCTCCATACAATGAGCAGTTCTTC. Its translation is CASSFSPYNEQFF.

V usage is TRBV18 and J usage is TRBJ2-5, with D tentatively TRBD1 (6 bases). The CDR3 runs 14 residues. Germline CDR1 reads KGHSH; CDR2 reads LQKENI. The V end was cut by 6 bases, the J end by 5 bases, with 16 bases between. CDR3 sequence: CASSFGAGVETQYF. CDR3 bases: TGTGCCAGCTCGTTCGGCGCAGGGGTTGAGACCCAGTACTTC.

V gene TRBV25-1 combines with J gene TRBJ1-2; maybe TRBD1 (6 bases). Trimming took 2 bases from V and 0 from J, leaving 10 bases between them. The CDR3 is 15 residues long. Looked up from germline, CDR1 is MGHDK and CDR2 is SYGVNS. The CDR3 here is CASSEPTGANYGYTF. The CDR3 coding sequence is TGTGCCAGCAGTGAACCGACAGGAGCTAACTATGGCTACACCTTC.

The J gene is TRBJ2-2, the V gene TRBV5-4, with D possibly TRBD1 on 9 matching bases. Germline lookup yields CDR1 SGHNT and CDR2 YYREEE (reference sequence). CDR3 size: 15 residues. V gave up 5 bases and J gave up 6 bases, with 17 bases separating them. CDR3 sequence (DNA): TGTGCCAGCAGACGGGGGGGGGACAGGGCCGGGGAGCTGTTTTTT. It is translated as CASRRGGDRAGELFF.

This clone was found once. The V call is TRBV5-8, the J call TRBJ2-7; D is unresolved. CDR1 and CDR2 (germline): SGHTS, YDEGEE. V shed 1 base and J shed 3 bases, with 8 bases lying between them. The CDR3 sequence is 13 residues long. DNA of the CDR3: TGTGCCAGCAGCTTGCTTCTGGGCTACGAGCAGTACTTC. Its protein product is CASSLLLGYEQYF.

V usage is TRBV5-6 and J usage is TRBJ2-1; 9 bases are shared with TRBD2. With V trimmed by 2 bases and J by 7 bases, 7 bases remained unmatched. This CDR3 is built from 15 residues. CDR1 and CDR2 from the germline V gene are SGHDT and YYEEEE. The CDR3 spells CASSFGLAGTNEQFF. Written as DNA, the CDR3 is TGTGCCAGCAGCTTTGGCCTAGCGGGGACTAATGAGCAGTTCTTC.

This clone was seen only a few times. The chain carries TRBV6-5 and TRBJ2-2; 9 positions match TRBD2. This CDR3 has 16 amino acids. Per the germline V gene, CDR1 is MNHEY and CDR2 is SVGAGI. V lost 0 bases to trimming and J lost 5 bases; unmatched junction nucleotides: 4. The DNA for the CDR3 is TGTGCCAGCAGTTACTCGAGCGGGAGGAGGACCGGGGAGCTGTTTTTT. Its protein is CASSYSSGRRTGELFF.

This chain joins TRBV2 and TRBJ2-1, with 10 bases lining up with TRBD2. Germline V gives CDR1 SNHLY, CDR2 FYNNEI. The CDR3 runs to 15 residues. V lost 4 bases to trimming and J lost 7 bases; unmatched junction nucleotides: 7. CDR3 DNA sequence: TGTGCCAGCAGTGCTAGCGGGAGAACGACGAATGAGCAGTTCTTC. The encoded protein is CASSASGRTTNEQFF.

This rearrangement joins TRBV28 to TRBJ2-4; 8 bases align to TRBD2. The germline V gene encodes CDR1 MDHEN and CDR2 SYDVKM. The CDR3 runs 18 residues. The V gene end was trimmed by 5 bases and the J gene end by 1 base; junction bases not matched to a gene: 13. The DNA of the CDR3 is TGTGCCAGCAGTCAGACGAAGGGACTAGTAGGTGCCAAAAACATTCAGTACTTC. This encodes CASSQTKGLVGAKNIQYF.

V usage is TRBV25-1 and J usage is TRBJ1-1; weak D call: TRBD1 (5 bases). This CDR3 is 13 amino acids long. Germline lookup yields CDR1 MGHDK and CDR2 SYGVNS. The ends were cut back, 7 bases at V and 0 bases at J, with 9 bases in the middle. The CDR3 DNA follows: TGTGCCAGCAATAAGGGGATGAACACTGAAGCTTTCTTT. It codes for CASNKGMNTEAFF.